This T cell receptor (beta chain) was documented in a study of spatial heterogeneity in lung cancer. Study-wide results and limits: Mutation counts in tumors were tracked by counts of expanded intratumoral alpha and beta TCRs.

The sample holds many counts of this clonotype. The antigen is undetermined. Time point given: sample taken at primary tumor resection. In each case, whole RNA from tumor, nontumor lung or frozen PBMC was sequenced unsorted. TCRdb reprocessed the 5' RACE reads with MiXCR, giving one entry per CDR3 protein. Among around 100,000 distinct CDR3 sequences, 4.4% were seen once, and the ten largest hold about 20%. The input for sequencing was lung tumor tissue, taken at surgery. This clonotype was sampled from a male donor with early-stage non-small cell lung cancer.

CDR3 region: CSAKAFLTSATDTQYF. The CDR3 nucleotides read TGCAGTGCTAAGGCCTTTTTGACTAGCGCTACAGATACGCAGTATTTT. The rearrangement links TRBV20-1 to TRBJ2-3; 8 bases match TRBD2. With V trimmed by 4 bases and J by 3 bases, 12 bases remained unmatched. Germline V lookup: CDR1 DFQATT, CDR2 SNEGSKA (reference sequence). CDR3 length: 16 residues.